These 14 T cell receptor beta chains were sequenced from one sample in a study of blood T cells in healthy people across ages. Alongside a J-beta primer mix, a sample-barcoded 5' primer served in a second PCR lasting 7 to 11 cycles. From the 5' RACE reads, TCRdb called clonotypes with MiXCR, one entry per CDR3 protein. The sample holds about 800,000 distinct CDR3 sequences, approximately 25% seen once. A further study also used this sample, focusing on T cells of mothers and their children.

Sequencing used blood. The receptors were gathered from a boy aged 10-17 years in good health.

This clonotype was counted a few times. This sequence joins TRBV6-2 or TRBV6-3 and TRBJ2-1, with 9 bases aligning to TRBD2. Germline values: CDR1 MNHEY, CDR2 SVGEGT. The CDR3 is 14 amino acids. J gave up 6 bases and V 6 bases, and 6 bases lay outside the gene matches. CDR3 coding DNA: TGTGCCAGCAGCCTACTAGCGGGCCTCAATGAGCAGTTCTTC. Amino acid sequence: CASSLLAGLNEQFF.

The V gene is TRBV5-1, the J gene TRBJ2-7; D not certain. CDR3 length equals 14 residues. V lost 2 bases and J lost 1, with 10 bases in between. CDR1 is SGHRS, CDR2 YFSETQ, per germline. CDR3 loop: CASSLSADSYEQYF. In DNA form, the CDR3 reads TGCGCCAGCAGCTTATCCGCCGATTCCTACGAGCAGTACTTC.

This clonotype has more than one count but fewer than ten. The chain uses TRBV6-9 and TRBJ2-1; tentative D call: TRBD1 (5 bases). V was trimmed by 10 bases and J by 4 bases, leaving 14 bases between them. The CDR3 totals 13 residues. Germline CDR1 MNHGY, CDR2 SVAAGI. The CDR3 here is CAKNPGLYNEQFF. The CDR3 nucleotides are TGTGCCAAAAACCCAGGGTTGTACAATGAGCAGTTCTTC.

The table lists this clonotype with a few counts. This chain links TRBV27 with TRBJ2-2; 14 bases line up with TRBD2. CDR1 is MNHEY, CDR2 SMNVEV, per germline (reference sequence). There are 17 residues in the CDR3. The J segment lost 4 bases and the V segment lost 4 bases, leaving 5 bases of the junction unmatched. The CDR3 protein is CASSSGLAGAVTGELFF. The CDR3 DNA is TGTGCCAGCAGTTCGGGACTAGCGGGAGCGGTCACCGGGGAGCTGTTTTTT.

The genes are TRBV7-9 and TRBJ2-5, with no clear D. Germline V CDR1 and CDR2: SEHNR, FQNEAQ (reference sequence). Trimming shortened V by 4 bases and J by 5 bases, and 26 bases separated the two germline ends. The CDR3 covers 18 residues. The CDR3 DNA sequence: TGTGCCAGCAGCTCGACCCCCAGTCCGCTCCGGCAATTTGAGACCCAGTACTTC. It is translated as CASSSTPSPLRQFETQYF.

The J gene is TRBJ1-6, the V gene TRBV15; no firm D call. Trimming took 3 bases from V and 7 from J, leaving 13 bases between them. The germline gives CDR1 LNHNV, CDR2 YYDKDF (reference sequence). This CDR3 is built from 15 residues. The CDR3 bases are TGTGCCACCAGCAGGACGGCTCTGGGGAATTCACCCCTCCACTTT. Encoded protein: CATSRTALGNSPLHF.

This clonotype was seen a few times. CDR3 in DNA: TGCAGCGTTGACGGGGGCGCTTTCTTT. It is translated as CSVDGGAFF. This chain links TRBV29-1 with TRBJ1-1; TRBD1 might be the D (6 bases). The germline V gene has CDR1 SQVTM and CDR2 ANQGSEA. CDR3 length: 9 residues. Trimming cost V 3 bases and J 11 bases, with 7 bases left between them.

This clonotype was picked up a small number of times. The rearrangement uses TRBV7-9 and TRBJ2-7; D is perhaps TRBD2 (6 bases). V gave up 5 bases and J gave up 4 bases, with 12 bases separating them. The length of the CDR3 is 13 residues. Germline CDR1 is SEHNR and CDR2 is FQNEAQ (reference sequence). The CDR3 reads CASSRSSVYEQYF. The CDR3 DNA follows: TGTGCCAGCAGCCGATCTAGCGTGTACGAGCAGTACTTC.

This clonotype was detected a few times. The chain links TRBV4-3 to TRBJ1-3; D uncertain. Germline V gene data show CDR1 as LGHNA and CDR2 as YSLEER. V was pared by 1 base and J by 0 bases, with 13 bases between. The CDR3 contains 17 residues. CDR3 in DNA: TGCGCCAGCAGCCAAGGGACGGATCTCCTCTCTGGAAACACCATATATTTT. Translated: CASSQGTDLLSGNTIYF.

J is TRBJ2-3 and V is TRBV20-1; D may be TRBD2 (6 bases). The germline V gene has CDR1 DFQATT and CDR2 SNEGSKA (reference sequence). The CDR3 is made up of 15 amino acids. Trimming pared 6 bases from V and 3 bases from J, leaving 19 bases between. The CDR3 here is CSAPDPTGVTDTQYF. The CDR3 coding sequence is TGCAGTGCCCCAGACCCAACGGGAGTGACAGATACGCAGTATTTT.

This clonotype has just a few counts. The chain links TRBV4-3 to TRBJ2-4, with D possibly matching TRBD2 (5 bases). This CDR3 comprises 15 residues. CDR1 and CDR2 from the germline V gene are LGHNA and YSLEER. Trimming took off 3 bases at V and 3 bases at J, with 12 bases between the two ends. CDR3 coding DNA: TGCGCCAGCAGCCACCGCCCCGGGGTCAAAAACATTCAGTACTTC. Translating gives CASSHRPGVKNIQYF.

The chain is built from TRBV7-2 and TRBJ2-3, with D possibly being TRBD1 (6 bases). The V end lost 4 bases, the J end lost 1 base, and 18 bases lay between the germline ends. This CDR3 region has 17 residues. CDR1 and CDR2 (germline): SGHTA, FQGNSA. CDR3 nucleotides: TGTGCCAGCAGCTCTACCCAATGGGGGCCCCGCACAGATACGCAGTATTTT. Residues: CASSSTQWGPRTDTQYF.

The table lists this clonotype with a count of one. CDR3 coding DNA: TGTGCCAGCAGGGAGGGAGGTACTTACGAGCAGTACTTC. Protein: CASREGGTYEQYF. This chain links TRBV7-2 with TRBJ2-7; possibly TRBD2 for D (6 bases). Between the trimmed V and J ends, which lost 6 bases and 4 bases, there was a span of 13 bases. The CDR3 sequence is 13 residues long. CDR1 is SGHTA and CDR2 is FQGNSA in the germline V gene.

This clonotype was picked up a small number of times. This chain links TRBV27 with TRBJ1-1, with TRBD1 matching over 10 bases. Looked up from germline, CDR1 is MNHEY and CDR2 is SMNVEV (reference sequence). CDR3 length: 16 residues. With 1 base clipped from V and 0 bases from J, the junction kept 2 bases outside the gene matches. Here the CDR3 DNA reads TGTGCCAGCAGTTTATTGGGACAGGGGATGAACACTGAAGCTTTCTTT. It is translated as CASSLLGQGMNTEAFF.